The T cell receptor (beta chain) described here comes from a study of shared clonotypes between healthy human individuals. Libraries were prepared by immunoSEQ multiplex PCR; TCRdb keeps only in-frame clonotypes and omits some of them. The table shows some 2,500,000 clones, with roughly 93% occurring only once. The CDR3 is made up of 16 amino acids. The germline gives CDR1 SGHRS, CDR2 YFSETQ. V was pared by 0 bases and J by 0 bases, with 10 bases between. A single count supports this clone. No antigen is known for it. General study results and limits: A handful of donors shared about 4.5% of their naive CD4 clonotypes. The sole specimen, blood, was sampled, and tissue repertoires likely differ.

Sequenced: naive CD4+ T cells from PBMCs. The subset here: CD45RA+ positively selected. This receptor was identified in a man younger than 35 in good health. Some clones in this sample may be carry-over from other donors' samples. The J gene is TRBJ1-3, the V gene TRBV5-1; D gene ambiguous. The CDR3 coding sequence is TGCGCCAGCAGCTTGGATTTGTTGAGCTCTGGAAACACCATATATTTT. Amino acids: CASSLDLLSSGNTIYF.